The following is a T cell receptor (beta chain) sequence with its context. This entry comes from a study of T cells expressing NK-cell markers. Study as a whole: Sorted CD3+CD56+NKG2C+, CD3+CD56+NKG2C- and CD3+CD56-NKG2C+ T cells provided the TCR beta repertoires.

From the 5' RACE reads, TCRdb lists one entry per CDR3 protein and no DNA. Across 550,000 to 600,000 distinct CDR3 sequences, the top ten clones capture less than 4.5% of the sample. This clonotype originated in a man between 18 and 29 years old in good health. The source material was blood T cells: a sorted CD56 or NKG2C T cell subset, CD4+ or CD8+ T cells, or bulk PBMC T cells (not recorded which).

The CDR3 protein is CASRKRTSANTGELFF. The chain combines TRBV5-1 with TRBJ2-2. This CDR3 region has 16 residues. The V gene's germline CDR1 is SGHRS and CDR2 YFSETQ.